The rows below give T cell receptor beta chains drawn from one sample of a study of T cells in severe cutaneous drug reactions. With the multiplex PCR reads reprocessed, TCRdb shows one record per CDR3 protein and no DNA. The table for this sample gives about 7,500 distinct CDR3 sequences. Sequenced sample: cells from a skin blister. These TCRs come from a human donor with a severe cutaneous adverse drug reaction. CDR3s include the opening cysteine and the closing phenylalanine or tryptophan. Expanded clones get a size class; other rows say once, few or many, or leave the size out.

clone size,J gene,CDR3 length,V gene,CDR3 protein
.,TRBJ2-5,14,TRBV28,CAPNGLAGGETQYF
.,TRBJ1-2,15,TRBV20-1,CSARDRGSPNYGYTF
.,TRBJ1-5,15,TRBV18,CASSSEAGSNQPQHF
.,TRBJ2-7,13,TRBV7-9,CASSPQDSYEQYF
.,TRBJ2-7,15,TRBV12-3/TRBV12-4,CASSPGWQAPYEQYF
.,TRBJ2-7,14,TRBV29-1,CSVLGAESSYEQYF
.,TRBJ2-2,13,TRBV12-3/TRBV12-4,CASNWDSPGELFF
.,TRBJ1-5,16,TRBV11-3,CASSLRQGPNDQPQHF
.,TRBJ1-3,12,TRBV12-3/TRBV12-4,CATEDFINTIYF
.,TRBJ2-1,11,TRBV29-1,CSVTGHNEQFF
.,TRBJ2-7,12,TRBV7-9,CASTSRLDEQYF
.,TRBJ2-1,15,TRBV4-1,CASSQDRDTSNEQFF
.,TRBJ2-1,17,TRBV7-6,CASSLDSTWSSYNEQFF
.,TRBJ1-1,15,TRBV5-1,CASSVRDRGITEAFF
.,TRBJ2-1,15,TRBV20-1,CSARPSGRLYNEQFF
.,TRBJ2-3,16,TRBV7-2,CASSLLASGLTDTQYF
.,TRBJ1-1,15,TRBV27,CASTTGWGTITEAFF
.,TRBJ2-1,17,TRBV28,CASSPMWGEGLGSEQFF
.,TRBJ2-7,15,TRBV2,CASTQIRSSGREQYF
.,TRBJ1-2,15,TRBV30,CAWSGLAGGTYGYTF
.,TRBJ1-1,13,TRBV28,CASGSGWNTEAFF
.,TRBJ2-7,13,TRBV12-3/TRBV12-4,CASSRDSSYEQYF
.,TRBJ2-1,16,TRBV9,CASSDLGGSSYNEQFF
medium-sized,TRBJ1-5,14,TRBV6-1,CASADDRSNQPQHF
.,TRBJ2-3,11,TRBV27,CASSFRDTQYF
.,TRBJ2-1,16,TRBV12-3/TRBV12-4,CASSPIAGGPYNEQFF